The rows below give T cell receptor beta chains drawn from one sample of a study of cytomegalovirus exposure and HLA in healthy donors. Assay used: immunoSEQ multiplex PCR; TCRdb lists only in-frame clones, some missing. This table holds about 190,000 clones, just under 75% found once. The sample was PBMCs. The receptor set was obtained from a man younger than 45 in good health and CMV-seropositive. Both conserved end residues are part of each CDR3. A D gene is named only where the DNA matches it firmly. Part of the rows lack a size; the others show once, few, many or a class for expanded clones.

cdr3_aa: CARITVRGMNTEAFF
cdr3_nt: TGCGCCAGGATAACAGTGAGGGGGATGAACACTGAAGCTTTCTTT
j_call: TRBJ1-1
v_call: TRBV10-1
clone_size: -
d_call: -

cdr3_aa: CATSREGGILKQYF
cdr3_nt: TGTGCCACCAGCAGAGAGGGCGGGATACTGAAGCAGTACTTC
j_call: TRBJ2-7
v_call: TRBV15
clone_size: few
d_call: -

cdr3_aa: CASSSSGSKSYEQYF
cdr3_nt: TGTGCCAGCAGCTCTAGCGGGAGCAAATCCTACGAGCAGTACTTC
j_call: TRBJ2-7
v_call: TRBV7-2
clone_size: once
d_call: TRBD2

cdr3_aa: CASSFQQGGTTYGYTF
cdr3_nt: TGCGCCAGCAGCTTCCAACAGGGGGGCACCACCTATGGCTACACCTTC
j_call: TRBJ1-2
v_call: TRBV5-1
clone_size: few
d_call: TRBD1

cdr3_aa: CASSISPGTRTSGRYNEQFF
cdr3_nt: TGTGCCAGTAGTATCTCCCCCGGGACGCGGACTAGCGGGAGATACAATGAGCAGTTCTTC
j_call: TRBJ2-1
v_call: TRBV19
clone_size: -
d_call: TRBD2

cdr3_aa: CASSAPRGRTGPEQFF
cdr3_nt: TGTGCCAGCAGTGCCCCCCGGGGACGGACAGGACCTGAGCAGTTCTTC
j_call: TRBJ2-1
v_call: TRBV6-1
clone_size: once
d_call: TRBD1

cdr3_aa: CASSVVGTGNTGELFF
cdr3_nt: TGTGCCAGCAGTGTGGTTGGGACAGGGAACACCGGGGAGCTGTTTTTT
j_call: TRBJ2-2
v_call: TRBV2
clone_size: few
d_call: TRBD1

cdr3_aa: CASSPLAGGNNEQFF
cdr3_nt: TGTGCCAGCTCACCCCTAGCGGGGGGAAACAATGAGCAGTTCTTC
j_call: TRBJ2-1
v_call: TRBV18
clone_size: -
d_call: TRBD2

cdr3_aa: CASSLVYGPGAGIQETQYF
cdr3_nt: TGTGCCAGCAGCTTAGTCTACGGGCCGGGAGCGGGGATTCAAGAGACCCAGTACTTC
j_call: TRBJ2-5
v_call: TRBV7-2
clone_size: few
d_call: TRBD2

cdr3_aa: CASSRVGGPGELFF
cdr3_nt: TGTGCCAGCAGTAGGGTCGGAGGGCCCGGGGAGCTGTTTTTT
j_call: TRBJ2-2
v_call: TRBV6-5
clone_size: -
d_call: -

cdr3_aa: CASSLKGLATWAANEQFF
cdr3_nt: TGTGCCAGCAGTTTAAAGGGACTAGCGACCTGGGCGGCCAATGAGCAGTTCTTC
j_call: TRBJ2-1
v_call: TRBV27
clone_size: -
d_call: TRBD2

cdr3_aa: CASSPITYQEEQYF
cdr3_nt: TGTGCCAGCAGCCCGATAACCTACCAAGAAGAGCAGTACTTC
j_call: TRBJ2-7
v_call: TRBV7-3
clone_size: -
d_call: -

cdr3_aa: CAWSPGTSGGETQYF
cdr3_nt: TGTGCCTGGAGTCCCGGGACTAGCGGGGGGGAGACCCAGTACTTC
j_call: TRBJ2-5
v_call: TRBV30
clone_size: -
d_call: TRBD2

cdr3_aa: CATSTNTGVSSYEQYF
cdr3_nt: TGTGCCACCAGCACCAACACAGGGGTGAGCTCCTACGAGCAGTACTTC
j_call: TRBJ2-7
v_call: TRBV15
clone_size: -
d_call: TRBD1

cdr3_aa: CASSADSYEQYF
cdr3_nt: TGTGCCAGCAGCGCGGACAGCTACGAGCAGTACTTC
j_call: TRBJ2-7
v_call: TRBV5-4
clone_size: -
d_call: -

cdr3_aa: CASSRPGGLIHEQYF
cdr3_nt: TGTGCCAGTTCCCGGCCAGGGGGGCTAATCCACGAGCAGTACTTC
j_call: TRBJ2-7
v_call: TRBV7-9
clone_size: -
d_call: -

cdr3_aa: CASTQGTQPYQPQHF
cdr3_nt: TGTGCCAGCACACAGGGGACGCAACCCTATCAGCCCCAGCATTTT
j_call: TRBJ1-5
v_call: TRBV2
clone_size: -
d_call: TRBD1

cdr3_aa: CASSRTGGGIGEKLFF
cdr3_nt: TGCGCCAGCAGCCGGACAGGGGGCGGTATAGGTGAAAAACTGTTTTTT
j_call: TRBJ1-4
v_call: TRBV4-3
clone_size: -
d_call: TRBD1

cdr3_aa: CASSGGPSGTLTTYEQYF
cdr3_nt: TGTGCCAGCAGTGGAGGGCCTAGCGGGACTCTAACTACCTACGAGCAGTACTTC
j_call: TRBJ2-7
v_call: TRBV9
clone_size: -
d_call: TRBD2

cdr3_aa: CASSKNRDTQYF
cdr3_nt: TGTGCCAGCAGCAAGAACAGGGATACGCAGTATTTT
j_call: TRBJ2-3
v_call: TRBV6-5
clone_size: -
d_call: -

cdr3_aa: CASSLEFYAGNTEAFF
cdr3_nt: TGCGCCAGCAGCTTGGAATTCTACGCAGGGAACACTGAAGCTTTCTTT
j_call: TRBJ1-1
v_call: TRBV5-1
clone_size: few
d_call: -

cdr3_aa: CASSLGGRSNSPLHF
cdr3_nt: TGTGCCAGCAGCTTAGGAGGGCGCTCTAATTCACCCCTCCACTTT
j_call: TRBJ1-6
v_call: TRBV7-3
clone_size: -
d_call: -

cdr3_aa: CASSLQPGAGGNTGELFF
cdr3_nt: TGTGCCAGCAGCCTACAACCAGGGGCGGGGGGGAACACCGGGGAGCTGTTTTTT
j_call: TRBJ2-2
v_call: TRBV7-3
clone_size: -
d_call: TRBD2

cdr3_aa: CASTSGNQPQHF
cdr3_nt: TGTGCCAGCACTTCAGGGAATCAGCCCCAGCATTTT
j_call: TRBJ1-5
v_call: TRBV5-4
clone_size: -
d_call: -

cdr3_aa: CASSLGTGNTEAFF
cdr3_nt: TGCGCCAGCAGCTTGGGCACAGGGAACACTGAAGCTTTCTTT
j_call: TRBJ1-1
v_call: TRBV5-1
clone_size: few
d_call: -

cdr3_aa: CASSEYSSRGRETQYF
cdr3_nt: TGTGCCAGCAGTGAATATTCCAGCAGGGGTCGAGAGACCCAGTACTTC
j_call: TRBJ2-5
v_call: TRBV25-1
clone_size: -
d_call: -

cdr3_aa: CATSRDNNRYNEQFF
cdr3_nt: TGTGCCACCAGCAGAGATAATAACAGATACAATGAGCAGTTCTTC
j_call: TRBJ2-1
v_call: TRBV15
clone_size: -
d_call: -

cdr3_aa: CASSTLQNNSPLHF
cdr3_nt: TGTGCCAGCAGCACCCTACAGAATAATTCACCCCTCCACTTT
j_call: TRBJ1-6
v_call: TRBV5-4
clone_size: -
d_call: -

cdr3_aa: CASGSTQGNRDTQYF
cdr3_nt: TGTGCCAGCGGTTCGACGCAGGGGAATCGAGATACGCAGTATTTT
j_call: TRBJ2-3
v_call: TRBV6-6
clone_size: -
d_call: -

cdr3_aa: CASSRTVANEKLFF
cdr3_nt: TGTGCCAGCAGCAGGACAGTCGCTAATGAAAAACTGTTTTTT
j_call: TRBJ1-4
v_call: TRBV13
clone_size: -
d_call: -

cdr3_aa: CASSVQGISEQFF
cdr3_nt: TGTGCCAGCAGTGTTCAGGGGATTAGTGAGCAGTTCTTC
j_call: TRBJ2-1
v_call: TRBV25-1
clone_size: -
d_call: -

cdr3_aa: CASSVTSGRRTDTQYF
cdr3_nt: TGTGCCAGCAGCGTAACCAGCGGGAGGAGAACAGATACGCAGTATTTT
j_call: TRBJ2-3
v_call: TRBV9
clone_size: -
d_call: TRBD2

cdr3_aa: CSGLTGEHGYTF
cdr3_nt: TGCAGCGGTTTGACAGGGGAACATGGCTACACCTTC
j_call: TRBJ1-2
v_call: TRBV29-1
clone_size: -
d_call: TRBD1

cdr3_aa: CSGAKRQPNTEAFF
cdr3_nt: TGCAGCGGGGCAAAGCGGCAGCCAAACACTGAAGCTTTCTTT
j_call: TRBJ1-1
v_call: TRBV29-1
clone_size: -
d_call: -

cdr3_aa: CASSEGISGETQYF
cdr3_nt: TGTGCCAGCAGTGAAGGGATTAGCGGAGAGACCCAGTACTTC
j_call: TRBJ2-5
v_call: TRBV2
clone_size: -
d_call: -

cdr3_aa: CASRDDRITDTQYF
cdr3_nt: TGTGCCAGTAGAGACGACAGAATCACAGATACGCAGTATTTT
j_call: TRBJ2-3
v_call: TRBV19
clone_size: -
d_call: -

cdr3_aa: CASSVGEVPYGYTF
cdr3_nt: TGTGCCAGCAGCGTAGGGGAGGTTCCTTATGGCTACACCTTC
j_call: TRBJ1-2
v_call: TRBV9
clone_size: -
d_call: -

cdr3_aa: CASSPNSGNTIYF
cdr3_nt: TGTGCCAGCAGCCCTAACTCTGGAAACACCATATATTTT
j_call: TRBJ1-3
v_call: TRBV28
clone_size: -
d_call: -

cdr3_aa: CASAPQGYSEQYF
cdr3_nt: TGTGCCAGCGCCCCTCAGGGGTACAGCGAGCAGTACTTC
j_call: TRBJ2-7
v_call: TRBV27
clone_size: once
d_call: -

cdr3_aa: CASSLRTGLGAKNIQYF
cdr3_nt: TGTGCCAGCAGCTTACGGACGGGACTAGGGGCCAAAAACATTCAGTACTTC
j_call: TRBJ2-4
v_call: TRBV7-2
clone_size: -
d_call: TRBD2

cdr3_aa: CASSRGQGRYEQYF
cdr3_nt: TGTGCCAGCAGCCGGGGACAGGGCCGTTACGAGCAGTACTTC
j_call: TRBJ2-7
v_call: TRBV28
clone_size: -
d_call: TRBD1

cdr3_aa: CASSLAIRTSGVNEQFF
cdr3_nt: TGTGCCAGCAGCTTAGCGATAAGGACTAGCGGAGTCAATGAGCAGTTCTTC
j_call: TRBJ2-1
v_call: TRBV7-6
clone_size: -
d_call: TRBD2

cdr3_aa: CASSFSRTGVETEAFF
cdr3_nt: TGTGCCAGCAGCTTCTCGAGGACAGGGGTAGAGACTGAAGCTTTCTTT
j_call: TRBJ1-1
v_call: TRBV7-9
clone_size: -
d_call: TRBD1

cdr3_aa: CAISFDSLYGYTF
cdr3_nt: TGTGCCATCAGTTTTGACAGCCTCTACGGCTACACCTTC
j_call: TRBJ1-2
v_call: TRBV10-3
clone_size: -
d_call: -

cdr3_aa: CASSTVDRGRGDTQYF
cdr3_nt: TGCGCCAGCAGCACCGTCGACAGGGGGCGCGGAGATACGCAGTATTTT
j_call: TRBJ2-3
v_call: TRBV5-1
clone_size: -
d_call: TRBD1

cdr3_aa: CSVEGGGGQPQHF
cdr3_nt: TGCAGCGTTGAGGGAGGGGGAGGTCAGCCCCAGCATTTT
j_call: TRBJ1-5
v_call: TRBV29-1
clone_size: few
d_call: -

cdr3_aa: CASSVGNSGVQETQYF
cdr3_nt: TGTGCCAGCAGCGTAGGGAATAGCGGGGTCCAAGAGACCCAGTACTTC
j_call: TRBJ2-5
v_call: TRBV9
clone_size: few
d_call: TRBD2

cdr3_aa: CASSSGIGQETQYF
cdr3_nt: TGTGCCAGCAGCTCGGGAATTGGGCAAGAGACCCAGTACTTC
j_call: TRBJ2-5
v_call: TRBV5-4
clone_size: -
d_call: -

cdr3_aa: CASSLRGHNTGELFF
cdr3_nt: TGTGCCAGCAGCCTAAGGGGGCACAACACCGGGGAGCTGTTTTTT
j_call: TRBJ2-2
v_call: TRBV5-4
clone_size: -
d_call: TRBD1

cdr3_aa: CASRSPDSLYGYTF
cdr3_nt: TGTGCCAGCAGATCCCCGGACAGCCTCTATGGCTACACCTTC
j_call: TRBJ1-2
v_call: TRBV6-6
clone_size: -
d_call: -

cdr3_aa: CASSYSAWNTEAFF
cdr3_nt: TGTGCCAGCAGTTACTCGGCCTGGAACACTGAAGCTTTCTTT
j_call: TRBJ1-1
v_call: TRBV6-5
clone_size: -
d_call: -

cdr3_aa: CASSADSGGPYEQYF
cdr3_nt: TGTGCCAGCAGCGCCGATTCGGGGGGGCCGTACGAGCAGTACTTC
j_call: TRBJ2-7
v_call: TRBV9
clone_size: few
d_call: TRBD2

cdr3_aa: CASSLTRWGGEQFF
cdr3_nt: TGTGCCAGTAGTTTGACTAGGTGGGGGGGTGAGCAGTTCTTC
j_call: TRBJ2-1
v_call: TRBV19
clone_size: few
d_call: TRBD2